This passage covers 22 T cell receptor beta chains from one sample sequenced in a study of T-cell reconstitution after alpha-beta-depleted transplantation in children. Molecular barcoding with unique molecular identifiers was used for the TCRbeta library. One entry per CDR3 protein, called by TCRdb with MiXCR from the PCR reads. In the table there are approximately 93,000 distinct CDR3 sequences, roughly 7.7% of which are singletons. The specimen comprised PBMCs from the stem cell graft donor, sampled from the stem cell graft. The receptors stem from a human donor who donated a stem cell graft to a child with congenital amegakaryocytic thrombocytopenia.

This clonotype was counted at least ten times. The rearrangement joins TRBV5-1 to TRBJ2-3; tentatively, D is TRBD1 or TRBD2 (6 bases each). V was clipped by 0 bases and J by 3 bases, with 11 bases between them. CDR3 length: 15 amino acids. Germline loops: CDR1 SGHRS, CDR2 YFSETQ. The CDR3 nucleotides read TGCGCCAGCAGCTTGGAGGGGGGCGGTACAGATACGCAGTATTTT. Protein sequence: CASSLEGGGTDTQYF.

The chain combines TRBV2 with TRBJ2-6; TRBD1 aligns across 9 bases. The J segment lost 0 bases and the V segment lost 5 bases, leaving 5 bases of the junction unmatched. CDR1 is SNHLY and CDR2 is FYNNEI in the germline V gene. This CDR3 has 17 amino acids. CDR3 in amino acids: CASSPGQGYSGANVLTF. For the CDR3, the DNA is TGTGCCAGCAGTCCGGGACAGGGTTACTCTGGGGCCAACGTCCTGACTTTC. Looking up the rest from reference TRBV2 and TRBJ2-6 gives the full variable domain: EPEVTQTPSHQVTQMGQEVILRCVPISNHLYFYWYRQILGQKVEFLVSFYNNEISEKSEIFDDQFSVERPDGSNFTLKIRSTKLEDSAMYFCASSPGQGYSGANVLTFGAGSRLTVL.

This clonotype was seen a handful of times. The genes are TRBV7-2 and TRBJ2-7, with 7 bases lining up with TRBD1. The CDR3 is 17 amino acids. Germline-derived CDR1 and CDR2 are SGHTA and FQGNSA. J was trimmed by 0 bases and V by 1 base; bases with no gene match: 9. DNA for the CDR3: TGTGCCAGCAGCTTAGTGAAAGGGACAGCTTTCTCCTACGAGCAGTACTTC. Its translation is CASSLVKGTAFSYEQYF. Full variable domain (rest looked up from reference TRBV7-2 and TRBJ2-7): GAGVSQSPSNKVTEKGKDVELRCDPISGHTALYWYRQSLGQGLEFLIYFQGNSAPDKSGLPSDRFSAERTGGSVSTLTIQRTQQEDSAVYLCASSLVKGTAFSYEQYFGPGTRLTVT.

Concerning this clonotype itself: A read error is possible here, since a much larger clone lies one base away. The CDR3 nucleotides are TGCTGTGCTAGTTCCGGACAGGGGATCGGGAATGAGCAGTTCTTC. Translated: CCASSGQGIGNEQFF. The chain combines TRBV20-1 with TRBJ2-1, with 9 bases matching TRBD1. The CDR3 is 15 residues long. Germline-derived CDR1 and CDR2 are DFQATT and SNEGSKA (reference sequence).

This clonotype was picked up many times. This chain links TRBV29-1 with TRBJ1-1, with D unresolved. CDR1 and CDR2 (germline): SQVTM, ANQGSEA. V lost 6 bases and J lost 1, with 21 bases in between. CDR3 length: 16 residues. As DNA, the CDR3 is TGCAGCGTGAGCCCGACGGATTCAGGAGAGAACACTGAAGCTTTCTTT. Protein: CSVSPTDSGENTEAFF.

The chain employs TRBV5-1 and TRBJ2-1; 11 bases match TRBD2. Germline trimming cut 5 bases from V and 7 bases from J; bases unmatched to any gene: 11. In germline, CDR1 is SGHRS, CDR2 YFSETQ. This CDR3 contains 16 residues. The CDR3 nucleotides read TGCGCCAGCAGGCCCGCTCTAGCGGGGGGTGGGAATGAGCAGTTCTTC. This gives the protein CASRPALAGGGNEQFF.

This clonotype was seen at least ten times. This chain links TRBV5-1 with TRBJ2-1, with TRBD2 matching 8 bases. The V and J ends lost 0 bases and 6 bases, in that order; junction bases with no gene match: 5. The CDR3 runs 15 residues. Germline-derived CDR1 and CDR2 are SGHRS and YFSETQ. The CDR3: CASSLEAGATNEQFF. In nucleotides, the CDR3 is TGCGCCAGCAGCTTGGAAGCGGGGGCGACCAATGAGCAGTTCTTC. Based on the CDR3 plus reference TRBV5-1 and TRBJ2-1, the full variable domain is KAGVTQTPRYLIKTRGQQVTLSCSPISGHRSVSWYQQTPGQGLQFLFEYFSETQRNKGNFPGRFSGRQFSNSRSEMNVSTLELGDSALYLCASSLEAGATNEQFFGPGTRLTVL.

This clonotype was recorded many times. The CDR3 protein is CASSSGTSGVLNEQFF. The DNA for the CDR3 is TGTGCCAGCAGCTCCGGGACTAGCGGGGTTTTAAATGAGCAGTTCTTC. The rearrangement joins TRBV7-6 to TRBJ2-1; 13 bases are a match to TRBD2. Germline trimming cut 4 bases from V and 7 bases from J; bases unmatched to any gene: 7. The V gene's germline CDR1 is SGHVS and CDR2 FNYEAQ. This CDR3 is built from 16 residues.

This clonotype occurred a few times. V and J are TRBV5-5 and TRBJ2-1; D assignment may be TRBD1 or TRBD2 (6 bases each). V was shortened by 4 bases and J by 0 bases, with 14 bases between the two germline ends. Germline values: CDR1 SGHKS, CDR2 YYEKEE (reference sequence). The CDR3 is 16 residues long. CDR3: CASSELGGRSYNEQFF. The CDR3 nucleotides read TGTGCCAGCAGCGAGTTAGGGGGGCGCTCCTACAATGAGCAGTTCTTC.

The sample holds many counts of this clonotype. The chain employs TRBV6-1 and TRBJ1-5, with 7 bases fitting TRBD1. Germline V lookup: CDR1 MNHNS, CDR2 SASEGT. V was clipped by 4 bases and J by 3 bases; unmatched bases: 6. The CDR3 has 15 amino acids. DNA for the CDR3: TGTGCCAGCAGTGCTACAGGGGCCCCCAATCAGCCCCAGCATTTT. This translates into CASSATGAPNQPQHF.

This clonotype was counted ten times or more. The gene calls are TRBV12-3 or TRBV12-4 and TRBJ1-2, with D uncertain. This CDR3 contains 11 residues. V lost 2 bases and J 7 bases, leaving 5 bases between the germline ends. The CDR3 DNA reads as TGTGCCAGCAGTTTACAAGGTGGCTACACCTTC. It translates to CASSLQGGYTF.

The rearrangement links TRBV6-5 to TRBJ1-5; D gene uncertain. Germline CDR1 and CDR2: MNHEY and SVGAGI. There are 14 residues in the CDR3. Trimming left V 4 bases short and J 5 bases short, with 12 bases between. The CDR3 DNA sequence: TGTGCCAGCAGTTTACCGCGGCGCGATCAGCCCCAGCATTTT. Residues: CASSLPRRDQPQHF.

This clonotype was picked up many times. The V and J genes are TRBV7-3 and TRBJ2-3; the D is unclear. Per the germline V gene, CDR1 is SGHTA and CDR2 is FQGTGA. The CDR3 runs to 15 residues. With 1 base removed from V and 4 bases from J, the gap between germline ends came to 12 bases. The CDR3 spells CASSLMAASADTQYF. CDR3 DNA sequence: TGTGCCAGCAGCTTAATGGCAGCCAGCGCAGATACGCAGTATTTT.

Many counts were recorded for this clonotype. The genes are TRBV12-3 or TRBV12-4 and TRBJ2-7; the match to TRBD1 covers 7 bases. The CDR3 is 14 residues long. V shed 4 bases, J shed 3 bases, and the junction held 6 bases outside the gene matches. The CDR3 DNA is TGTGCCAGCAGTTCAACGGGACAGAACTACGAGCAGTACTTC. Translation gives CASSSTGQNYEQYF.

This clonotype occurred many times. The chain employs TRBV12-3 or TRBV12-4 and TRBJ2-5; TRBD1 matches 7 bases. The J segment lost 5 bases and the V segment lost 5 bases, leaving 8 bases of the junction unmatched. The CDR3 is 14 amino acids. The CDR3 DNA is TGTGCCAGCAGTCACCAGGGGGTAAGGGAGACCCAGTACTTC. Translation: CASSHQGVRETQYF.

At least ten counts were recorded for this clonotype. The CDR3 here is CASSIAREETQYF. CDR3 in DNA: TGCGCCAGCAGCATCGCCAGGGAGGAGACCCAGTACTTC. V and J are TRBV5-1 and TRBJ2-5; TRBD1 or TRBD2 may be the D gene (5 bases each). Germline V CDR1 and CDR2: SGHRS, YFSETQ. The CDR3 is 13 amino acids. Trimming shortened V by 4 bases and J by 5 bases, and 12 bases separated the two germline ends.

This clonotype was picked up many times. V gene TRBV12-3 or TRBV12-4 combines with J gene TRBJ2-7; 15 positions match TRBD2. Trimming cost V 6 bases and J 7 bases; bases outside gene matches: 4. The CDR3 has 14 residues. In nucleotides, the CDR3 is TGTGCCAGCAGCTCTGGGACTAGCGGGGGGGAGCAGTACTTC. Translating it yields CASSSGTSGGEQYF.

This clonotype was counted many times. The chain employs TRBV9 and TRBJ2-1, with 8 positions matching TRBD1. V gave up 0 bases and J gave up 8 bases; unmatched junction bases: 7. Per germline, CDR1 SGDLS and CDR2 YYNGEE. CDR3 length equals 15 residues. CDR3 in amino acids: CASSVGAGGGDEQFF. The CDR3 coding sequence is TGTGCCAGCAGCGTAGGTGCAGGGGGCGGCGATGAGCAGTTCTTC.

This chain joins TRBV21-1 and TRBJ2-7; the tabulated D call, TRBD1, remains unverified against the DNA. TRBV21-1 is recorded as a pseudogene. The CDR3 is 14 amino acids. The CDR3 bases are TGTGCCAGCAAGATCCCGGGTTGGTGCTACGAGCAGTACTTC. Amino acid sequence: CASKIPGWCYEQYF.

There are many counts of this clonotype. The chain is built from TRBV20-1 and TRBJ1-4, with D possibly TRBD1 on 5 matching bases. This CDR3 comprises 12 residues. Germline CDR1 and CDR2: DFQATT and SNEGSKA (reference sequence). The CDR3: CSAEGRREKLFF. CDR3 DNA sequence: TGCAGCGCCGAGGGACGTCGGGAAAAACTGTTTTTT.

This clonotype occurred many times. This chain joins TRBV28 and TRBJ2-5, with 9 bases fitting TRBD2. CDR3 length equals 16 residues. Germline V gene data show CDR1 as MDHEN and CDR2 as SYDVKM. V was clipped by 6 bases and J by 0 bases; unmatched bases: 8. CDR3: CASSPAGGPYQETQYF. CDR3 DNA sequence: TGTGCCAGCAGCCCAGCGGGGGGACCGTACCAAGAGACCCAGTACTTC.

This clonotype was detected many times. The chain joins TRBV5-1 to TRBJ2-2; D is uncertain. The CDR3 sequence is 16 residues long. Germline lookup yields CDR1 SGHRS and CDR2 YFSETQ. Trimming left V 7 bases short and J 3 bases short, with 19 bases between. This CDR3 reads CASGSSYGIDTGELFF. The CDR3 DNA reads TGCGCCAGCGGGTCCTCCTATGGGATCGACACCGGGGAGCTGTTTTTT.